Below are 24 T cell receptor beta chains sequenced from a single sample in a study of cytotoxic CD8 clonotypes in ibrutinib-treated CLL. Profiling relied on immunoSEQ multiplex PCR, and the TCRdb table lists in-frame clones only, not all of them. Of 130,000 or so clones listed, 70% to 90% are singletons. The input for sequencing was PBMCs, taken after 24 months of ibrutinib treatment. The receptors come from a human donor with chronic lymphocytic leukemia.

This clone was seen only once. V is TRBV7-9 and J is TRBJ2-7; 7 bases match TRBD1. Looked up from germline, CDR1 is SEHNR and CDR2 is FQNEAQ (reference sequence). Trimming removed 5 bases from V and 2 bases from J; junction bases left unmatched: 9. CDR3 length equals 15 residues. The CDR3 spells CASSPRQGTTYEQYF. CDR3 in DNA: TGTGCCAGCAGCCCCCGACAGGGAACAACCTACGAGCAGTACTTC. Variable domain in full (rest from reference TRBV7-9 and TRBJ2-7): DTGVSQNPRHKITKRGQNVTFRCDPISEHNRLYWYRQTLGQGPEFLTYFQNEAQLEKSRLLSDRFSAERPKGSFSTLEIQRTEQGDSAMYLCASSPRQGTTYEQYFGPGTRLTVT.

CDR3 protein: CASSVGGDQDQPQHF. The CDR3 DNA reads TGTGCCAGCAGCGTAGGAGGAGACCAAGATCAGCCCCAGCATTTT. The genes are TRBV9 and TRBJ1-5, with no clear D. The germline V gene has CDR1 SGDLS and CDR2 YYNGEE. The CDR3 is 15 residues long. V lost 0 bases and J 5 bases, leaving 12 bases between the germline ends.

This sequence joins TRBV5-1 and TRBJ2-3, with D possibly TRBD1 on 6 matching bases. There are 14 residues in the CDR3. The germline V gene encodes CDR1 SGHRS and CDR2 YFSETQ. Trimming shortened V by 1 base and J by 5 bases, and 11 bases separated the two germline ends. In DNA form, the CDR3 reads TGCGCCAGCAGCTTGTTGGGGGCTGGAGATACGCAGTATTTT. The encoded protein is CASSLLGAGDTQYF.

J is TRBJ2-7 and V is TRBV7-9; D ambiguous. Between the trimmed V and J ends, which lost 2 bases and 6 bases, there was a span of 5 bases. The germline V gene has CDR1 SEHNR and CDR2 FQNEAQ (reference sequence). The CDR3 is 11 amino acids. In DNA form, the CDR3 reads TGTGCCAGCAGCTTAACGGCCGAGCAGTACTTC. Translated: CASSLTAEQYF.

The CDR3 loop is CASFRDRGLEQFF. CDR3 DNA sequence: TGTGCCAGTTTCCGGGACAGGGGGCTTGAGCAGTTCTTC. This chain links TRBV6-1 with TRBJ2-1; 12 nucleotides match TRBD1. CDR1 MNHNS and CDR2 SASEGT come from the germline V gene. The CDR3 runs 13 residues. With 9 bases clipped from V and 9 bases from J, the junction kept 6 bases outside the gene matches.

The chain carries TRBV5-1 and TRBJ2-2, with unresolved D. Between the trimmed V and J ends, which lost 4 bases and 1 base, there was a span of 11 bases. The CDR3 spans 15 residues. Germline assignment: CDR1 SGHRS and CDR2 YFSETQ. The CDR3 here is CASSPAGVNTGELFF. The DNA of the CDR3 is TGCGCCAGCAGCCCCGCCGGAGTGAACACCGGGGAGCTGTTTTTT.

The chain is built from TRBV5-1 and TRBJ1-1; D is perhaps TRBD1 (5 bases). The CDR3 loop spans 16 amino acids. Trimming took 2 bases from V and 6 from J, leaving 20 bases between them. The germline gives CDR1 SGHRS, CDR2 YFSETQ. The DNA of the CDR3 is TGCGCCAGCAGCTTTGGGTCGGTGCAGGGTGGTTCTGAAGCTTTCTTT. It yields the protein CASSFGSVQGGSEAFF.

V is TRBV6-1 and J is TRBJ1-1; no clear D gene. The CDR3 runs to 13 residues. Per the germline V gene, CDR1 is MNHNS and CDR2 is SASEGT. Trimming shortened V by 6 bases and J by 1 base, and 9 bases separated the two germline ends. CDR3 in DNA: TGTGCCAGCAGCCTAACGGGGAACACTGAAGCTTTCTTT. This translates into CASSLTGNTEAFF.

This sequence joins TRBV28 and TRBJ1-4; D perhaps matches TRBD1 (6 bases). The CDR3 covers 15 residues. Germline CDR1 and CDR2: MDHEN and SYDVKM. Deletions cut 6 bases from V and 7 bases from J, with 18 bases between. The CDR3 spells CASSSGAGDVEKLFF. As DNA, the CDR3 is TGTGCCAGCAGCTCCGGTGCAGGGGATGTTGAAAAACTGTTTTTT.

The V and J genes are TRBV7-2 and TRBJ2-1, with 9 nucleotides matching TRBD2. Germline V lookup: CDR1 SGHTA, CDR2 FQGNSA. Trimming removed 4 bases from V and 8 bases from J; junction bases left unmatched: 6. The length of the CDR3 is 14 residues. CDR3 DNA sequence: TGTGCCAGCAGCTATTCCGGGACTAGCTATGAGCAGTTCTTC. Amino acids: CASSYSGTSYEQFF.

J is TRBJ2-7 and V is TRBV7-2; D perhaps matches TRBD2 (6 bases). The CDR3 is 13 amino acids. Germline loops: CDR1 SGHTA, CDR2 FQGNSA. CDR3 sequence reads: CATGSGVSYEQYF. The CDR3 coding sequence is TGTGCGACCGGATCGGGGGTCTCGTACGAGCAGTACTTC.

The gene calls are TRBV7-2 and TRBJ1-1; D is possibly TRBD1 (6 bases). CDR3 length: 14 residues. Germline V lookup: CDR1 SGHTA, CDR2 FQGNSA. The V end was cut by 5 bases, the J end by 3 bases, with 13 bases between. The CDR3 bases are TGTGCCAGCAGCGATACAGGGATCGACACTGAAGCTTTCTTT. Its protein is CASSDTGIDTEAFF.

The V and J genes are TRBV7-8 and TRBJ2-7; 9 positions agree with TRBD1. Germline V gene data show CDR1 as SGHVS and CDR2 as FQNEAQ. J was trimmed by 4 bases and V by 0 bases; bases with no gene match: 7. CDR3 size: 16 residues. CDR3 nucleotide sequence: TGTGCCAGCAGCTTAGCAGGGACAGGGATTATGTACGAGCAGTACTTC. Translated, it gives CASSLAGTGIMYEQYF.

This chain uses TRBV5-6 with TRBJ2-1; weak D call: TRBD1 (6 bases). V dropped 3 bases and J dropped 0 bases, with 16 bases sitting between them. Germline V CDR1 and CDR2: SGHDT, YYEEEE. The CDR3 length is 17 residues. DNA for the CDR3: TGTGCCAGCAGCTGGGGACACAAAAGAAGCTCCTACAATGAGCAGTTCTTC. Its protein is CASSWGHKRSSYNEQFF. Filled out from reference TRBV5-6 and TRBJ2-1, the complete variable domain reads DAGVTQSPTHLIKTRGQQVTLRCSPKSGHDTVSWYQQALGQGPQFIFQYYEEEERQRGNFPDRFSGHQFPNYSSELNVNALLLGDSALYLCASSWGHKRSSYNEQFFGPGTRLTVL.

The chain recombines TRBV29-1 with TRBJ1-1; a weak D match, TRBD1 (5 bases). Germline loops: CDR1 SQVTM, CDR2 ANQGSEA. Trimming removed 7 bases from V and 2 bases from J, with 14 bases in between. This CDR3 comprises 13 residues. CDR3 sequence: CSGAGGPNTEAFF. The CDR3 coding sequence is TGCAGCGGGGCCGGGGGACCTAACACTGAAGCTTTCTTT. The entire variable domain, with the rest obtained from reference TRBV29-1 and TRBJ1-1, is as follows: SAVISQKPSRDICQRGTSLTIQCQVDSQVTMMFWYRQQPGQSLTLIATANQGSEATYESGFVIDKFPISRPNLTFSTLTVSNMSPEDSSIYLCSGAGGPNTEAFFGQGTRLTVV.

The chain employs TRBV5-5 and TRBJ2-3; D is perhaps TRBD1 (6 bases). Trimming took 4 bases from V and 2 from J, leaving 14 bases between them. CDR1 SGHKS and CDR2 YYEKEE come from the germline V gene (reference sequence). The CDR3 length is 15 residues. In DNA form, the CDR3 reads TGTGCCAGCAGCATTCAGCAGGGGTTCACAGATACGCAGTATTTT. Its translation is CASSIQQGFTDTQYF. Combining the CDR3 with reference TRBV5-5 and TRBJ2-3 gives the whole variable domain DAGVTQSPTHLIKTRGQQVTLRCSPISGHKSVSWYQQVLGQGPQFIFQYYEKEERGRGNFPDRFSARQFPNYSSELNVNALLLGDSALYLCASSIQQGFTDTQYFGPGTRLTVL.

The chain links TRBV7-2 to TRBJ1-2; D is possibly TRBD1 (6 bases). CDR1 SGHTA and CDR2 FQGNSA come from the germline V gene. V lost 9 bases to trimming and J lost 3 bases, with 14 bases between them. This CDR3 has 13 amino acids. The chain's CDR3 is CASRRPGDYGYTF. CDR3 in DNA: TGTGCCAGTCGTCGCCCAGGGGACTATGGCTACACCTTC.

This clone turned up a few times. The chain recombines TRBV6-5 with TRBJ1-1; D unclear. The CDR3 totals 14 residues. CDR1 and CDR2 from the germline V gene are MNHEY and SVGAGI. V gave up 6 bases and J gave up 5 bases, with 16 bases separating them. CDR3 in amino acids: CASRTPLRRTEAFF. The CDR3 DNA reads TGTGCCAGCAGAACCCCACTTAGGAGGACTGAAGCTTTCTTT.

The CDR3 DNA reads as TGTGCCAGTGACCTCCGGGGGCAGGGGGACGAGCAGTACTTC. Its translation: CASDLRGQGDEQYF. The gene calls are TRBV19 and TRBJ2-7, with D tentatively TRBD1 (7 bases). Between the trimmed V and J ends, which lost 8 bases and 5 bases, there was a span of 19 bases. The CDR3 consists of 14 residues. Germline V gene data show CDR1 as LNHDA and CDR2 as SQIVND (reference sequence).

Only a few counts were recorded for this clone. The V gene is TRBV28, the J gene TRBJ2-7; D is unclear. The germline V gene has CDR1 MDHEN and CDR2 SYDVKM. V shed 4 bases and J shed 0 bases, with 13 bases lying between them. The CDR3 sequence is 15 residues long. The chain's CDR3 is CASSWGDGGSYEQYF. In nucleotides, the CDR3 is TGTGCCAGCAGTTGGGGTGACGGTGGCTCCTACGAGCAGTACTTC.

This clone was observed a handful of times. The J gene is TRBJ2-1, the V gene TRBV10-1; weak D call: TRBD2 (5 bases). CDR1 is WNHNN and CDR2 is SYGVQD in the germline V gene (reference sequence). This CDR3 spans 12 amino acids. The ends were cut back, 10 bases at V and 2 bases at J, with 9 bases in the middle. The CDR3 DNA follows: TGCGCCACCCTAGCTCCCTACAATGAGCAGTTCTTC. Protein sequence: CATLAPYNEQFF.

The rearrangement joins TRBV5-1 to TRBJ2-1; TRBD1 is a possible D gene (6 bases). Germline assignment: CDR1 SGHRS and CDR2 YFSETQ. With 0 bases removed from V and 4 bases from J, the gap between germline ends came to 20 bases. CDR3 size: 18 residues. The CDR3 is CASSLGGSAGALYNEQFF. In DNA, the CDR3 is TGCGCCAGCAGCTTGGGGGGATCGGCAGGGGCTCTTTACAATGAGCAGTTCTTC.

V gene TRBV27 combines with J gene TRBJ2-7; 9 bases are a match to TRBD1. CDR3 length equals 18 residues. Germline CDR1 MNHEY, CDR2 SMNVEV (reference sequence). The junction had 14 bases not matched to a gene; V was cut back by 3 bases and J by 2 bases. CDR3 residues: CASSFEQLDRGVAYEQYF. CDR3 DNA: TGTGCCAGCAGTTTTGAGCAATTGGACAGGGGCGTCGCCTACGAGCAGTACTTC.

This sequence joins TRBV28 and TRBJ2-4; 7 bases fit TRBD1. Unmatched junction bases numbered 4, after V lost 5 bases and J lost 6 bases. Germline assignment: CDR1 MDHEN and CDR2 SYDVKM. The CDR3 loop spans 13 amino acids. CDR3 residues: CASSGGQANIQYF. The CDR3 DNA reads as TGTGCCAGCAGTGGCGGACAGGCAAACATTCAGTACTTC.